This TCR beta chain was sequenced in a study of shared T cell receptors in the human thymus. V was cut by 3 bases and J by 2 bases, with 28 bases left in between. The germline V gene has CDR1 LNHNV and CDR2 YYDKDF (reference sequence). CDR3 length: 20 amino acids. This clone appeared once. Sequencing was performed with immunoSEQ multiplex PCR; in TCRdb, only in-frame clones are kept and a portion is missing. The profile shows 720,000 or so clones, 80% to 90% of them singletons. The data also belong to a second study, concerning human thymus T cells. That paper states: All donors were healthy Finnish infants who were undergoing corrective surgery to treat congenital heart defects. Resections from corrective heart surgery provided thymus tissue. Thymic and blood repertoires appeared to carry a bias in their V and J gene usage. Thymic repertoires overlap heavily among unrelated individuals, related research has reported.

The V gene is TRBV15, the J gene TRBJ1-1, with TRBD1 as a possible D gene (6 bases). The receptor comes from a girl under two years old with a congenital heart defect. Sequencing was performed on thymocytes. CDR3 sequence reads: CATSRHRDISPPKTNTEAFF. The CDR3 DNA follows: TGTGCCACCAGCAGGCACCGGGACATCTCGCCTCCCAAAACAAACACTGAAGCTTTCTTT.